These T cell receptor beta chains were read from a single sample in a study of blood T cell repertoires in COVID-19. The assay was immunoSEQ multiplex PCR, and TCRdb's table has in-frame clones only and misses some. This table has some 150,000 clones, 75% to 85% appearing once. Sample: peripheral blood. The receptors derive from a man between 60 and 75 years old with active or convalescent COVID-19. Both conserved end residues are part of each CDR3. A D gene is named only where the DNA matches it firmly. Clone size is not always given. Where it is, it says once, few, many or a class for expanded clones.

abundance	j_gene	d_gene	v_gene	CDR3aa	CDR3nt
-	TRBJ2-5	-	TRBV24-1	CATSDDTNGGKGTQYF	TGTGCCACCAGTGATGACACGAACGGGGGAAAAGGGACCCAGTACTTC
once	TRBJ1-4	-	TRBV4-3	CASSQGQGSAIEKLFF	TGCGCCAGCAGCCAGGGCCAGGGGTCCGCGATTGAAAAACTGTTTTTT
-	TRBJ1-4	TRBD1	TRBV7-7	CASSPLTGGKLFF	TGTGCCAGCAGTCCCTTGACAGGGGGCAAACTGTTTTTT
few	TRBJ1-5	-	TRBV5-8	CASSFRVSNQPQHF	TGTGCCAGCAGCTTCCGGGTCTCCAATCAGCCCCAGCATTTT
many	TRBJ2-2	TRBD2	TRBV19	CASSIKAGGPSGELFF	TGTGCCAGTAGTATAAAGGCGGGAGGGCCATCCGGGGAGCTGTTTTTT
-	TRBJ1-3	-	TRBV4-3	CASSQDLARQGNTIYF	TGCGCCAGCAGCCAAGATCTGGCAAGACAGGGAAACACCATATATTTT
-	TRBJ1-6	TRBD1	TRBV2	CASTKRDRGRSPLHF	TGTGCCAGCACCAAAAGGGACAGGGGGCGGTCACCCCTCCACTTT
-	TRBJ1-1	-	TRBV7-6	CASSLVDSSGTEAFF	TGTGCCAGCAGCTTAGTGGACAGTTCGGGGACTGAAGCTTTCTTT
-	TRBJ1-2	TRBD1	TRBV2	CASSVGVTGDGYTF	TGTGCCAGCAGTGTGGGGGTTACAGGGGATGGCTACACCTTC
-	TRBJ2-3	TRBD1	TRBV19	CASSIARGLADTQYF	TGTGCCAGTAGTATAGCCAGGGGGCTGGCAGATACGCAGTATTTT
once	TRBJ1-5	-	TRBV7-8	CASSLNQGQPQHF	TGTGCCAGCAGCTTAAATCAGGGTCAGCCCCAGCATTTT
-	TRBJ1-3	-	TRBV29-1	CSVGSGIAGNTIYF	TGCAGCGTCGGTTCAGGGATCGCTGGAAACACCATATATTTT
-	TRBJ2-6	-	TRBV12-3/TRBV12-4	CASSFLGANVLTF	TGTGCCAGCAGTTTCCTGGGGGCCAACGTCCTGACTTTC
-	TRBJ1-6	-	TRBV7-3	CASSLERGSPLHF	TGTGCCAGCAGCTTAGAACGGGGTTCACCCCTCCACTTT
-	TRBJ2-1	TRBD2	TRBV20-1	CSASLREVVRYNEQFF	TGCAGTGCTAGTTTGCGGGAGGTGGTACGGTACAATGAGCAGTTCTTC
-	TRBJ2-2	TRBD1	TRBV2	CASSGQGSTGELFF	TGTGCCAGCAGTGGACAGGGGAGCACCGGGGAGCTGTTTTTT
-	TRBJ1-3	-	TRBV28	CASSETATAGNTIYF	TGTGCCAGCTCCGAGACAGCAACTGCTGGAAACACCATATATTTT
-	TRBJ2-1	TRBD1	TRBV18	CASSETGYNEQFF	TGTGCCAGCTCTGAGACAGGGTACAATGAGCAGTTCTTC
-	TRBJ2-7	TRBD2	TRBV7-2	CASSLLFSGANYEQYF	TGTGCCAGCAGCTTATTGTTTAGCGGGGCAAACTACGAGCAGTACTTC
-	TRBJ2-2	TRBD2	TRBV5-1	CASSLALAGVVGELFF	TGCGCCAGCAGCTTGGCCCTAGCGGGAGTAGTCGGGGAGCTGTTTTTT
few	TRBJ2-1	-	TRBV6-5	CASNELYNEQFF	TGTGCCAGCAACGAGCTCTACAATGAGCAGTTCTTC
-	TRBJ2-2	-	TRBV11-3	CASSLDGGAGTGELFF	TGTGCCAGCAGCTTAGATGGCGGTGCGGGTACCGGGGAGCTGTTTTTT
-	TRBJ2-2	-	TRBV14	CASSARGTGELFF	TGTGCCAGCAGCGCCAGGGGCACCGGGGAGCTGTTTTTT
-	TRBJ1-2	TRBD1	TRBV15	CATSSGGTGSNYGYTF	TGTGCCACCAGCAGTGGGGGGACAGGGAGCAACTATGGCTACACCTTC
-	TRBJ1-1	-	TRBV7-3	CASSKLPNTEAFF	TGTGCCAGCAGCAAGCTACCGAACACTGAAGCTTTCTTT
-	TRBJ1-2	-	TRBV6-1	CASSEGLAGNYGYTF	TGTGCCAGCAGTGAAGGGTTGGCAGGGAACTATGGCTACACCTTC
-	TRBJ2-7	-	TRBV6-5	CASSYRRGLEQYF	TGTGCCAGCAGTTACCGTCGAGGACTCGAGCAGTACTTC
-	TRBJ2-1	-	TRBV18	CASSLLAPSYNEQFF	TGTGCCAGCTCTCTCCTAGCCCCCTCTTACAATGAGCAGTTCTTC
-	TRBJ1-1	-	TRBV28	CASSLSAGPEAFF	TGTGCCAGCAGTTTAAGTGCGGGGCCTGAAGCTTTCTTT
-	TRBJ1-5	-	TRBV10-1	CASLTGFNQPQHF	TGCGCCAGCTTAACAGGGTTCAATCAGCCCCAGCATTTT
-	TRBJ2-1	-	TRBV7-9	CASRSSLPGNEQFF	TGTGCCAGCAGAAGTAGTCTTCCCGGGAATGAGCAGTTCTTC
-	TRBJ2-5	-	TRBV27	CASSPELGGVRTQYF	TGTGCCAGCAGCCCTGAACTAGGAGGGGTCCGGACCCAGTACTTC
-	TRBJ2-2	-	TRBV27	CASSLRTVANTGELFF	TGTGCCAGCAGCCTGCGGACTGTCGCGAACACCGGGGAGCTGTTTTTT
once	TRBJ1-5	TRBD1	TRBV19	CASSRANPGQGGNQPQHF	TGTGCCAGTAGTAGAGCCAACCCGGGACAGGGGGGAAATCAGCCCCAGCATTTT
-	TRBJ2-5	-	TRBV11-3	CASSLSGLPQETQYF	TGTGCCAGCAGCTTATCAGGACTACCACAAGAGACCCAGTACTTC
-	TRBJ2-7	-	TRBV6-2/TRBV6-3	CASSYFPLTTGYEQYF	TGTGCCAGCAGTTACTTCCCCTTGACGACGGGCTACGAGCAGTACTTC
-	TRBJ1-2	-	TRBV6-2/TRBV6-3	CASSYPPQVRGYGYTF	TGTGCCAGCAGTTACCCTCCACAGGTGCGGGGCTATGGCTACACCTTC
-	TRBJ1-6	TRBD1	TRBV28	CASSLPRQGLSPLHF	TGTGCCAGCAGTTTACCCAGACAGGGTCTTTCACCCCTCCACTTT
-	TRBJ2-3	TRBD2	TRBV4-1	CASSQDSGTGDTQYF	TGCGCCAGCAGCCAAGACAGCGGGACGGGGGATACGCAGTATTTT
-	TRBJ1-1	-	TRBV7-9	CASSLASGNLDEAFF	TGTGCCAGCAGCTTAGCGTCGGGGAATCTGGATGAAGCTTTCTTT
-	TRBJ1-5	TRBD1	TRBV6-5	CASCRQGGQPQHF	TGTGCCAGCTGCCGACAGGGTGGGCAGCCCCAGCATTTT
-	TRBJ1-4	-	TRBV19	CASTPRGRTNEKLFF	TGTGCCAGTACTCCGCGGGGGCGAACTAATGAAAAACTGTTTTTT
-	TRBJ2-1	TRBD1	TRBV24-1	CATSDSGQGASYNEQFF	TGTGCCACCAGTGACTCCGGACAGGGGGCGTCCTACAATGAGCAGTTCTTC
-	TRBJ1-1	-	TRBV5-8	CASSLGQINTEAFF	TGTGCCAGCAGCTTAGGACAGATAAACACTGAAGCTTTCTTT
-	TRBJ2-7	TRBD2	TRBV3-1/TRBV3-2	CASSQVSGSSYEQYF	TGTGCCAGCAGCCAAGTCAGCGGGAGCTCCTACGAGCAGTACTTC
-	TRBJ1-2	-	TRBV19	CASSGQQANYGYTF	TGTGCCAGTAGTGGGCAACAAGCTAACTATGGCTACACCTTC